Each of the 5 T cell receptor beta chains below was sequenced from the same sample in a study of cytomegalovirus exposure and HLA in healthy donors (TCRdb year 2017). The library was made by the immunoSEQ multiplex PCR assay. For the multiplex PCR, a mixture combining 60 forward primers for TCR Vbeta segments and 13 reverse primers for TCR Jbeta segments was used. Sourced from immuneACCESS, this table was stored by TCRdb with only in-frame sequences that have V and J called. A share of the clones is absent; for the studies checked, an unresolved V gene accounts for under half, and the remainder has no known explanation. The sample table holds around 130,000 clones, of which around 86% were seen once. The ten largest account for 1.2% of the sample. The material sequenced was PBMCs. The receptors here all came from a female donor in good health and CMV-seronegative.

The rearrangement joins TRBV18 to TRBJ1-4; maybe TRBD1 (6 bases). The V end was cut by 2 bases, the J end by 7 bases, with 8 bases between. Germline values: CDR1 KGHSH, CDR2 LQKENI. The CDR3 sequence is 13 residues long. For the CDR3, the DNA is TGTGCCAGCTCACCAAGGGGGGGTGAAAAACTGTTTTTT. Amino acid sequence: CASSPRGGEKLFF.

The chain recombines TRBV6-1 with TRBJ2-5; 11 bases line up with TRBD2. J lost 0 bases, V lost 4 bases, and 13 bases had no gene match. CDR3 length equals 19 residues. Germline CDR1 reads MNHNS; CDR2 reads SASEGT. DNA for the CDR3: TGTGCCAGCAGTGGACGCGTGACTAGCGGGAATGAGAACCAAGAGACCCAGTACTTC. Translated, it gives CASSGRVTSGNENQETQYF.

The chain employs TRBV5-1 and TRBJ2-2, with 10 bases aligning to TRBD2. This CDR3 comprises 18 residues. Germline CDR1 SGHRS, CDR2 YFSETQ. Unmatched junction bases numbered 7, after V lost 2 bases and J lost 0 bases. The DNA of the CDR3 is TGCGCCAGCAGCTTACTCAGCGGGAGGGCCACGAACACCGGGGAGCTGTTTTTT. Its protein is CASSLLSGRATNTGELFF.

The chain recombines TRBV19 with TRBJ2-3; 11 positions agree with TRBD2. Trimming at V came to 5 bases and at J to 0 bases, leaving 4 bases not matched to a gene. Germline values: CDR1 LNHDA, CDR2 SQIVND (reference sequence). The CDR3 length is 16 residues. CDR3 in amino acids: CASSPRTSGSTDTQYF. The CDR3 DNA sequence: TGTGCCAGTAGTCCCCGGACTAGCGGGAGCACAGATACGCAGTATTTT.

CDR3 sequence reads: CASSGAGGRPREQYF. CDR3 coding DNA: TGTGCCAGCAGTGGAGCGGGAGGGCGGCCACGGGAGCAGTACTTC. This chain links TRBV6-1 with TRBJ2-7, with 10 bases fitting TRBD2. This CDR3 is 15 amino acids long. V was clipped by 4 bases and J by 7 bases; unmatched bases: 10. Per germline, CDR1 MNHNS and CDR2 SASEGT.